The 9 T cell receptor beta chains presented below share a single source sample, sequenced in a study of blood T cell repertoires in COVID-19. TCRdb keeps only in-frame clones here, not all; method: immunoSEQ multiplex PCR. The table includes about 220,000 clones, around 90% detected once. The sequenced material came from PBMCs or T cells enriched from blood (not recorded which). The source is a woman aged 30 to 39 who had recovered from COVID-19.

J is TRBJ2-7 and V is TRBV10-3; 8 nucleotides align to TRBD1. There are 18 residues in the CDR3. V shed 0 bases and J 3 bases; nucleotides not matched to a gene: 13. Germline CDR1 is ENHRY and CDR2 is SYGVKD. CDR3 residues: CAISESIFTDRENYEQYF. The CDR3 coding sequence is TGTGCCATCAGTGAGTCGATATTTACGGACAGGGAAAACTACGAGCAGTACTTC.

The CDR3 nucleotides read TGTGCCAGCAGCCAACAGGGATATCAGCCCCAGCATTTT. This codes for CASSQQGYQPQHF. The genes are TRBV7-2 and TRBJ1-5, with a possible D match to TRBD1 (6 bases). V lost 5 bases and J 5 bases, leaving 10 bases between the germline ends. Germline loops: CDR1 SGHTA, CDR2 FQGNSA. CDR3 length: 13 amino acids. Full variable domain (remainder filled in from reference TRBV7-2 and TRBJ1-5): GAGVSQSPSNKVTEKGKDVELRCDPISGHTALYWYRQSLGQGLEFLIYFQGNSAPDKSGLPSDRFSAERTGGSVSTLTIQRTQQEDSAVYLCASSQQGYQPQHFGDGTRLSIL.

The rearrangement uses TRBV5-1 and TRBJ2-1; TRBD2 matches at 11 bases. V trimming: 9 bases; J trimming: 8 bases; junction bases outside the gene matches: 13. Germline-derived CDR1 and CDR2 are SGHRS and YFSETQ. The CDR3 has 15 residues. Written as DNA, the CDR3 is TGCGCCACCACACCTGCTAGCGGGGGGCACGATGAGCAGTTCTTC. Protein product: CATTPASGGHDEQFF. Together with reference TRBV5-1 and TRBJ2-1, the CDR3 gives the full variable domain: KAGVTQTPRYLIKTRGQQVTLSCSPISGHRSVSWYQQTPGQGLQFLFEYFSETQRNKGNFPGRFSGRQFSNSRSEMNVSTLELGDSALYLCATTPASGGHDEQFFGPGTRLTVL.

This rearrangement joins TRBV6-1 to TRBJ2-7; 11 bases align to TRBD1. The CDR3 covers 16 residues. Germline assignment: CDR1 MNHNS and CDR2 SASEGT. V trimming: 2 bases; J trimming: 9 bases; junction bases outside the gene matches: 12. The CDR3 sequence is CASSELTRDRGVGQYF. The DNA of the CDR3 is TGTGCCAGCAGTGAATTAACCCGGGACAGGGGGGTGGGGCAGTACTTC.

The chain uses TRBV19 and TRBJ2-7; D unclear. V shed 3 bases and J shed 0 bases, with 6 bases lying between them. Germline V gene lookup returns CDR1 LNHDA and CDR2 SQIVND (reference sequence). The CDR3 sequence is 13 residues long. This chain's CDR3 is CASSIQDSYEQYF. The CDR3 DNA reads TGTGCCAGTAGTATTCAGGACTCCTACGAGCAGTACTTC.

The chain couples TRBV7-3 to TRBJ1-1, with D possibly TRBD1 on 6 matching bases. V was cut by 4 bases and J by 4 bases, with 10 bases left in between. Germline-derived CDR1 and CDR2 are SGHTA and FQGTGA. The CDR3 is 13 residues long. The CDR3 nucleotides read TGTGCCAGCAGCTCAGGGGTTAGCACTGAAGCTTTCTTT. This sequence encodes CASSSGVSTEAFF.

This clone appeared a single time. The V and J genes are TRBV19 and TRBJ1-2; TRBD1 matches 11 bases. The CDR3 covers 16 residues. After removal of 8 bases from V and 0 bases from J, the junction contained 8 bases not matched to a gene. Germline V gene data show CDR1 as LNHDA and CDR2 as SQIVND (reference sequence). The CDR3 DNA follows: TGTGCCAGTGGCGGGACAGGGGGGGAATCTAACTATGGCTACACCTTC. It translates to CASGGTGGESNYGYTF. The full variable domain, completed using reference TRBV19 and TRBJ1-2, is DGGITQSPKYLFRKEGQNVTLSCEQNLNHDAMYWYRQDPGQGLRLIYYSQIVNDFQKGDIAEGYSVSREKKESFPLTVTSAQKNPTAFYLCASGGTGGESNYGYTFGSGTRLTVV.

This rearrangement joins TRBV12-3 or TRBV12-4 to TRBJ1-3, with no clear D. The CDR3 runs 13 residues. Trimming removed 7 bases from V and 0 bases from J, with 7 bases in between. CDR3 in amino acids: CASILSSGNTIYF. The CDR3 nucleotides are TGTGCCAGCATTTTGAGCTCTGGAAACACCATATATTTT.

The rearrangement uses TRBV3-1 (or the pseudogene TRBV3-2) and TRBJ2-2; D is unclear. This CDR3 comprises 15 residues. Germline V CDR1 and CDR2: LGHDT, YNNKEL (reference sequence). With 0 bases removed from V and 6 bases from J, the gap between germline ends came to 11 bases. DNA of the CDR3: TGTGCCAGCAGCCAAGATAGTACCCGGGCCGGGGAGCTGTTTTTT. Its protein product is CASSQDSTRAGELFF.